This T cell receptor (beta chain) emerged from a study of T-cell reconstitution after alpha-beta-depleted transplantation in children. Of note for this clonotype: The antigen remains unidentified.

General observations from the study: One year post-transplant, T-cell counts and diversity were largely derived from T cells produced anew. Elevated TCRbeta diversity at day 60 was traced, in some patients, to surviving recipient T cells and thymic progenitors. Several hundred expanded graft clones reportedly supplied alpha-beta T cells about two months after transplant.

With V trimmed by 2 bases and J by 0 bases, 1 base remained unmatched. Germline V CDR1 and CDR2: SGHRS, YFSETQ. This CDR3 comprises 15 residues. Researchers prepared the TCRbeta library using unique molecular identifiers, the study reports. TCRdb independently ran MiXCR on the PCR reads; one entry per CDR3 protein. The sample contains 580,000 or so distinct CDR3 sequences, roughly 23% of which appear only once. The sequences come from PBMCs, mostly from graft donor cells, collected 360 days after TCRalphabeta/CD19-depleted stem cell transplant. This sequence was found in a boy in the first two years of life who had a stem cell transplant for acute myeloid leukemia, so the T cells may come from the graft donor. The rearrangement joins TRBV5-1 to TRBJ1-3, with TRBD1 identical over 8 bases. CDR3 nucleotide sequence: TGCGCCAGCAGCTTTACAGGGGGCTCTGGAAACACCATATATTTT. Amino acids: CASSFTGGSGNTIYF.